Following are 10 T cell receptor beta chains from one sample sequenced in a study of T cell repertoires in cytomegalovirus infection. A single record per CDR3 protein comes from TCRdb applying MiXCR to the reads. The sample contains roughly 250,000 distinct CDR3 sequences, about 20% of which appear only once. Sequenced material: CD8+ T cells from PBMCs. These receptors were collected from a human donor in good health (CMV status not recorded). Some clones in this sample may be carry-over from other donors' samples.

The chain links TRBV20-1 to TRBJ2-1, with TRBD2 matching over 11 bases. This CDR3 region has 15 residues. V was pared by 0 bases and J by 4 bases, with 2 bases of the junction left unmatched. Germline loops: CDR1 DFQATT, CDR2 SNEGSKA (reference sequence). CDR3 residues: CSAREGTSGYNEQFF. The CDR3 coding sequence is TGCAGTGCTAGAGAAGGGACTAGCGGATACAATGAGCAGTTCTTC.

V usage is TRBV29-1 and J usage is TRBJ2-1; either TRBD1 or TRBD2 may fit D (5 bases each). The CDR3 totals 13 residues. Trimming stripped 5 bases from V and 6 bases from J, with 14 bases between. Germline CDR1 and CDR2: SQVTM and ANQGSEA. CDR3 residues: CSVLRGATNEQFF. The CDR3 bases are TGCAGCGTTCTGAGGGGCGCGACCAATGAGCAGTTCTTC.

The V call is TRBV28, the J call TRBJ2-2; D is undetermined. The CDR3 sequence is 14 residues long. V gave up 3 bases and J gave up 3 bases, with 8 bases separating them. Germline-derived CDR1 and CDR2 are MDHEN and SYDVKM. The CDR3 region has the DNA TGTGCCAGCAGTTTCCCGAGGTACACCGGGGAGCTGTTTTTT. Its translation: CASSFPRYTGELFF. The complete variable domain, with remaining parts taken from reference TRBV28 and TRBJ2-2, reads DVKVTQSSRYLVKRTGEKVFLECVQDMDHENMFWYRQDPGLGLRLIYFSYDVKMKEKGDIPEGYSVSREKKERFSLILESASTNQTSMYLCASSFPRYTGELFFGEGSRLTVL.

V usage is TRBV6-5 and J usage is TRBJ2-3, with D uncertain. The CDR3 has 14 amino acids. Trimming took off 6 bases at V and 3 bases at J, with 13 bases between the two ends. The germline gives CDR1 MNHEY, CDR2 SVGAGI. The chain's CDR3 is CASSQEISTDTQYF. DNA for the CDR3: TGTGCCAGCAGCCAAGAGATCTCTACAGATACGCAGTATTTT.

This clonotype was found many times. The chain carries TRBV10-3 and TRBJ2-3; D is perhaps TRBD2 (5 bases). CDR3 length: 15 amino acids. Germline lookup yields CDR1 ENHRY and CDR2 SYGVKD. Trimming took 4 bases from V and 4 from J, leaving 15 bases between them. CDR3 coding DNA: TGTGCCATCAGTGTACCGGGGAGCGATCCAGATACGCAGTATTTT. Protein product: CAISVPGSDPDTQYF.

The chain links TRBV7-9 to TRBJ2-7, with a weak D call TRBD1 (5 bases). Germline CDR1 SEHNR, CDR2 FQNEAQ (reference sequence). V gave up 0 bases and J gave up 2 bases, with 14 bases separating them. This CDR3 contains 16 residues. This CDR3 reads CASSLAFTGSTYEQYF. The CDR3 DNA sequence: TGTGCCAGCAGCTTAGCTTTCACAGGATCTACCTACGAGCAGTACTTC.

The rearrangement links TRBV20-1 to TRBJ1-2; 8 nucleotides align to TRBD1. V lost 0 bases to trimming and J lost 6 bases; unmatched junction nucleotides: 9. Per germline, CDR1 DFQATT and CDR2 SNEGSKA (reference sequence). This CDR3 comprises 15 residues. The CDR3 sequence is CSARDRSRGLDGYTF. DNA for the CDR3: TGCAGTGCTAGAGATAGGAGCAGGGGGCTCGATGGCTACACCTTC.

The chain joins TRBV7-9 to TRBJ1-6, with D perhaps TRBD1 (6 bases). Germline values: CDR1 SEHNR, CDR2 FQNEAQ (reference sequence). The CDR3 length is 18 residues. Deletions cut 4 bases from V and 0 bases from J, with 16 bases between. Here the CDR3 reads CASSSLGQPSSYNSPLHF. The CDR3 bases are TGTGCCAGCAGCTCCCTTGGACAGCCGAGCTCCTATAATTCACCCCTCCACTTT.

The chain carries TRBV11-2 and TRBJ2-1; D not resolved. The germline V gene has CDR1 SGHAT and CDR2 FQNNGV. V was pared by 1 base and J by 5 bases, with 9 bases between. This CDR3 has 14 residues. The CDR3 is CASSLVSGDNEQFF. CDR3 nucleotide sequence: TGTGCCAGCAGCTTAGTATCAGGTGACAATGAGCAGTTCTTC.

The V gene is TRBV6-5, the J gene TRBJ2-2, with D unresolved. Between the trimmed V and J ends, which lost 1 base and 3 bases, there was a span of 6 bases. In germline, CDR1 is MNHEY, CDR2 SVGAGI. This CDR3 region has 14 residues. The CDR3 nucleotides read TGTGCCAGCAGTTACTATTCGGACACCGGGGAGCTGTTTTTT. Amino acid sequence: CASSYYSDTGELFF.